A selection of T cell receptor beta chains follows, all from one sample in a study of shared clonotypes between healthy human individuals. TCRdb keeps only in-frame clones here, not all; method: immunoSEQ multiplex PCR. The sample yields around 600,000 clones, roughly 95% seen once. Material for sequencing was naive CD8+ T cells sorted from blood. All receptors derive from a woman aged 30 to 39 in good health. Each CDR3 is given with its conserved first and last residue. The D gene is left open where the match is weak. Clone size is stated in some rows and not others, as once, few, many or a class when expanded.

cdr3_aa cdr3_nt clone_size d_call j_call v_call
CASSQGTRGMGEQYF TGTGCCAGCTCACAAGGGACTAGAGGGATGGGGGAGCAGTACTTC NA TRBD2 TRBJ2-7 TRBV18
CASSFSGLTDTQYF TGTGCCAGCAGCTTTAGTGGACTCACAGATACGCAGTATTTT NA NA TRBJ2-3 TRBV7-9
CASGVVQETQYF TGTGCCAGCGGAGTGGTCCAAGAGACCCAGTACTTC NA NA TRBJ2-5 TRBV27
CASSDLAGLNYGYTF TGTGCCAGCAGTGATCTCGCGGGCCTTAACTATGGCTACACCTTC NA NA TRBJ1-2 TRBV2
CATQSTGTDTQYF TGTGCCACTCAATCGACAGGCACAGATACGCAGTATTTT NA NA TRBJ2-3 TRBV5-6
CASSLEAKGFYEQYF TGTGCCAGCAGCTTGGAAGCGAAGGGTTTCTACGAGCAGTACTTC NA NA TRBJ2-7 TRBV11-2
CASSREGGSYEQYF TGTGCCAGCAGCAGAGAGGGGGGCTCCTACGAGCAGTACTTC NA NA TRBJ2-7 TRBV7-8
CASSLGPGTSADQETQYF TGTGCCAGCAGCTTAGGGCCTGGGACTAGCGCAGATCAAGAGACCCAGTACTTC NA TRBD2 TRBJ2-5 TRBV7-7
CASSSPGQGTYEQYF TGTGCCAGCAGCTCCCCGGGACAGGGCACCTACGAGCAGTACTTC few TRBD1 TRBJ2-7 TRBV27
CASSFGNPYEQYF TGTGCCAGCAGCTTCGGGAACCCCTACGAGCAGTACTTC NA NA TRBJ2-7 TRBV7-9
CASSFSGKTGELFF TGTGCCAGCAGTTTTAGCGGGAAGACCGGGGAGCTGTTTTTT NA TRBD2 TRBJ2-2 TRBV27
CASGHSPLHF TGTGCCAGCGGACATTCACCCCTCCACTTT NA NA TRBJ1-6 TRBV6-5
CASSLAAGDTYEQYF TGCGCCAGCAGCTTGGCGGCGGGAGATACCTACGAGCAGTACTTC NA TRBD2 TRBJ2-7 TRBV5-1
CASSLSFSTDTQYF TGTGCCAGCAGTTTATCTTTCAGCACAGATACGCAGTATTTT NA NA TRBJ2-3 TRBV28
CASRYSYEQYF TGTGCCAGCAGATACTCCTACGAGCAGTACTTC NA NA TRBJ2-7 TRBV27
CASMRYPTYEQYF TGTGCCAGCATGCGGTACCCCACCTACGAGCAGTACTTC NA NA TRBJ2-7 TRBV2
CASQGQGDDQPQHF TGTGCCAGCCAAGGACAGGGTGATGATCAGCCCCAGCATTTT NA TRBD1 TRBJ1-5 TRBV28
CASSLPQGPFQPQHF TGTGCCAGCAGTTTGCCACAGGGTCCGTTTCAGCCCCAGCATTTT NA NA TRBJ1-5 TRBV28
CASSHSLSGRRETQYF TGCGCCAGCAGCCACTCCCTTAGCGGGAGACGAGAGACCCAGTACTTC NA TRBD2 TRBJ2-5 TRBV4-1
CASRGTGELGANVLTF TGTGCCAGCAGGGGGACAGGGGAACTTGGGGCCAACGTCCTGACTTTC NA TRBD1 TRBJ2-6 TRBV5-4
CASSLVDPEQFF TGTGCCAGCAGCTTAGTAGATCCTGAGCAGTTCTTC NA NA TRBJ2-1 TRBV7-9
CAWAGIDTEAFF TGTGCCTGGGCTGGGATTGACACTGAAGCTTTCTTT NA NA TRBJ1-1 TRBV30
CASSSPRDIYDYEQYF TGTGCCAGCAGTTCGCCGAGGGACATCTATGACTACGAGCAGTACTTC NA NA TRBJ2-7 TRBV28
CASSPNQAYEQYF TGTGCCAGCAGCCCCAATCAAGCCTACGAGCAGTACTTC NA NA TRBJ2-7 TRBV6-5
CASSLLTTGTLATYEQYF TGTGCCAGCAGCTTATTAACAACAGGGACGCTCGCCACCTACGAGCAGTACTTC NA NA TRBJ2-7 TRBV11-2
CATTGAGWDEQYF TGTGCCACCACAGGGGCAGGGTGGGACGAGCAGTACTTC NA TRBD1 TRBJ2-7 TRBV6-1
CASSLSGWGRSEQYF TGTGCCAGCAGTTTATCGGGGTGGGGACGGAGCGAGCAGTACTTC NA NA TRBJ2-7 TRBV27
CASRHRRGNYGYTF TGTGCCAGCAGACACCGGAGGGGGAACTATGGCTACACCTTC NA NA TRBJ1-2 TRBV28
CASSLEAGELTGELFF TGTGCCAGCAGCTTGGAGGCCGGGGAGTTAACCGGGGAGCTGTTTTTT NA NA TRBJ2-2 TRBV5-4
CASSQDLFSTDTQYF TGTGCCAGCAGCCAAGATTTGTTTTCCACAGATACGCAGTATTTT NA NA TRBJ2-3 TRBV14
CASKGQGGQPQHF TGTGCCAGCAAAGGACAGGGGGGTCAGCCCCAGCATTTT NA TRBD1 TRBJ1-5 TRBV27
CASRTDGAYGYTF TGCGCCAGCAGGACCGACGGGGCCTATGGCTACACCTTC NA NA TRBJ1-2 TRBV23-1
CASSFLTLQGRASPKNGYTF TGTGCCAGCAGTTTCCTGACACTGCAGGGTAGGGCTTCCCCAAAAAATGGCTACACCTTC NA NA TRBJ1-2 TRBV28
CASSYGAEAFF TGTGCCAGCAGTTACGGAGCTGAAGCTTTCTTT NA NA TRBJ1-1 TRBV6-6
CASSATIPGQINYGYTF TGCGCCAGCAGTGCTACAATCCCGGGACAGATAAACTATGGCTACACCTTC NA TRBD1 TRBJ1-2 TRBV23-1
CASSSDRHGNTIYF TGTGCCAGCAGCTCAGACAGACATGGAAACACCATATATTTT NA NA TRBJ1-3 TRBV9
CASWGRPYQETQYF TGTGCCAGCTGGGGGAGGCCTTACCAAGAGACCCAGTACTTC NA NA TRBJ2-5 TRBV27
CASSQGQGTYEQYF TGTGCCAGCAGCCAAGGGCAGGGAACGTACGAGCAGTACTTC NA NA TRBJ2-7 TRBV4-2
CASSLSLASGQPQHF TGTGCCAGCAGTTTATCGCTGGCATCGGGGCAGCCCCAGCATTTT NA NA TRBJ1-5 TRBV27
CASSQSWRENYGRNEQFF TGTGCCAGCAGCCAATCGTGGCGGGAGAATTACGGGCGCAATGAGCAGTTCTTC NA TRBD2 TRBJ2-1 TRBV14
CASSDLTVYSNQPQHF TGTGCCAGCAGCGACCTAACAGTTTATAGCAATCAGCCCCAGCATTTT NA NA TRBJ1-5 TRBV28
CASSFTSGNEQFF TGTGCCAGCAGTTTTACTAGCGGGAATGAGCAGTTCTTC NA TRBD2 TRBJ2-1 TRBV7-3
CASAYGYTF TGTGCCAGCGCCTATGGCTACACCTTC few NA TRBJ1-2 TRBV2
CASSAPGTGVGEQYF TGTGCCAGCAGCGCTCCCGGGACAGGGGTGGGGGAGCAGTACTTC NA TRBD1 TRBJ2-7 TRBV7-9
CASRSIDGYFGEQYF TGTGCCAGCAGGTCGATAGACGGTTACTTTGGGGAGCAGTACTTC NA NA TRBJ2-7 TRBV27
CASSAGGEGGNTIYF TGTGCCAGCAGCGCGGGTGGGGAAGGTGGAAACACCATATATTTT NA NA TRBJ1-3 TRBV4-2
CASTPSLGQREKLFF TGTGCCAGCACCCCAAGTCTGGGACAACGAGAAAAACTGTTTTTT NA NA TRBJ1-4 TRBV9
CASSRRGAYEQYF TGTGCCAGCAGCCGCCGAGGGGCCTACGAGCAGTACTTC NA NA TRBJ2-7 TRBV27
CASSLRALLGGSGYEQYF TGTGCCAGCAGCCTAAGGGCACTCTTGGGCGGGAGTGGGTACGAGCAGTACTTC NA TRBD2 TRBJ2-7 TRBV7-2
CASSFTIEQFF TGTGCCAGCAGTTTTACCATTGAGCAGTTCTTC NA NA TRBJ2-1 TRBV28
CASTTRPGLAGGPNTGELFF TGTGCCAGTACCACAAGGCCGGGACTAGCGGGAGGCCCGAACACCGGGGAGCTGTTTTTT NA TRBD2 TRBJ2-2 TRBV19
CASSIVAVGANVLTF TGTGCCAGTAGTATCGTGGCGGTGGGGGCCAACGTCCTGACTTTC NA NA TRBJ2-6 TRBV19
CASSPGQSSGNTIYF TGTGCCAGCAGCCCCGGACAGAGCTCTGGAAACACCATATATTTT NA NA TRBJ1-3 TRBV5-6
CASSFSQASGQPQHF TGTGCCAGTAGTTTCTCCCAGGCGTCGGGTCAGCCCCAGCATTTT NA NA TRBJ1-5 TRBV19